This T cell receptor beta chain derives from a study of response to subunit inactivated influenza vaccine. Study-wide results and limits: Every seasonal influenza vaccination brings in few new T cells, the authors suggested.

The germline V and J ends were trimmed by 6 bases and 2 bases, with 12 bases remaining between them. The CDR3 totals 14 residues. The germline V gene encodes CDR1 MDHEN and CDR2 SYDVKM. This clonotype was observed a handful of times. Antigen: not known. TCRdb independently ran MiXCR on the RT-PCR reads; one entry per CDR3 protein. The sample lists approximately 680,000 distinct CDR3 sequences, roughly 14% occurring once. The chain combines TRBV28 with TRBJ2-3; no definite D call. This TCR was sampled from a man aged 50 to 59 who received an inactivated influenza vaccine. Specimen: PBMCs from blood, collected 11 to 12 days after vaccination. CDR3 in DNA: TGTGCCAGCAGCCTTACCCCTGTCACAGATACGCAGTATTTT. Translating it yields CASSLTPVTDTQYF.